This T cell receptor (beta chain) was identified during a study of T cell responses to AZD1222 COVID-19 vaccine. Study background: Some second doses came at about 4 weeks and others at about 12 weeks; these were pooled.

Trimming stripped 5 bases from V and 5 bases from J, with 13 bases between. The length of the CDR3 is 13 residues. Germline V CDR1 and CDR2: SQVTM, ANQGSEA. Data came from immunoSEQ multiplex PCR; TCRdb stores just in-frame clones and leaves some out. This table has about 87,000 clones, almost 90% appearing once. Sequenced here: peripheral blood, sampled on day 0 of AZD1222 vaccination. This receptor was obtained from an adult in good health. This chain joins TRBV29-1 and TRBJ1-5, with TRBD1 as a possible D gene (6 bases). The CDR3 spells CSVSTGHDQPQHF. The CDR3 region has the DNA TGCAGCGTTTCCACAGGGCACGATCAGCCCCAGCATTTT.